The subject of this entry is one T cell receptor beta chain. Its antigen is still unknown. This CDR3 is missing its conserved last phenylalanine or tryptophan, likely due to a read error. The CDR3 consists of 15 residues. CDR1 MNHEY and CDR2 SVGAGI come from the germline V gene. V dropped 9 bases and J dropped 5; count of bases not matched to a gene: 13. This record belongs to a study of tumor-infiltrating lymphocytes in primary liver carcinoma. The study's findings and limits: Top-250-clone fractions were significantly higher in tumors than in blood (p = 0.039).

It was unsorted whole blood that yielded blood RNA, and germline DNA was also extracted. A constant-region primer served to make TCR beta cDNA from around 500 ng total RNA. The TCR beta library was amplified through three nested multiplex PCR rounds in a modified ARM-PCR procedure. TRBV1-TRBV30 forward primers and a C-beta reverse primer were used in the first two PCR rounds, which each ran for ten to eleven cycles. Each CDR3 protein gets one entry after TCRdb re-called the multiplex PCR reads with MiXCR. The sample has almost 200,000 distinct CDR3 sequences, around three fifths seen once. The V gene is TRBV6-5, the J gene TRBJ2-1; TRBD1 aligns across 7 bases. Sequenced sample: peripheral blood. The source of this sequence is a woman between 55 and 75 years old with primary liver carcinoma and hepatitis B virus infection. DNA of the CDR3: TGTGCCAGTAAAGTGGAAACAGGGGCAAACAATGAGCAGTTCCTC. Protein sequence: CASKVETGANNEQFL.